This T cell receptor (beta chain) was observed in a study of T-cell reconstitution after alpha-beta-depleted transplantation in children. The study's findings and limits: Alpha-beta T cells about two months after transplant reportedly derived from several hundred expanded graft clones. One year post-transplant, T-cell counts and diversity were largely derived from T cells produced anew.

This clonotype has a handful of counts. Its antigen remains unidentified. Germline values: CDR1 ENHRY, CDR2 SYGVKD. The CDR3 extends over 16 amino acids. The V gene end was trimmed by 6 bases and the J gene end by 7 bases; junction bases not matched to a gene: 12. The authors prepared the TCRbeta library with unique molecular identifiers. TCRdb reprocessed the PCR reads with MiXCR, giving one entry per CDR3 protein. The sample contains under 85,000 distinct CDR3 sequences, 15% to 20% of which appear only once. The clonotype comes from a male patient aged 2 to 10 who had a stem cell transplant for acute lymphoblastic leukemia, so the T cells may come from the graft donor. The sequences come from PBMCs, mostly from graft donor cells, collected 360 days after TCRalphabeta/CD19-depleted stem cell transplant. This chain connects TRBV10-3 to TRBJ2-1; 10 positions match TRBD1. The CDR3 spells CAIRRGIPGQGNEQFF. As DNA, the CDR3 is TGTGCCATCAGAAGGGGAATTCCGGGACAGGGGAATGAGCAGTTCTTC.